Detailed here is one T cell receptor beta chain. Antigen: not known. The CDR3 covers 15 residues. The data derive from a study of T cells expressing NK-cell markers. Study as a whole: Researchers got TCR beta repertoires out of sorted CD3+CD56+NKG2C+, CD3+CD56+NKG2C- and CD3+CD56-NKG2C+ T cells. In the group of eight sequenced donors, seven were HCMV-seropositive and one was seronegative. Study findings and constraints: Of the CD8+ T cell pool in five or six donors, about 1.0-7.5% was accounted for by dominant NKG2C+ clonotypes.

The authors made TCR beta cDNA libraries by 5'RACE template switching. This switching added a universal primer site and UMIs. TCRdb re-called the 5' RACE reads; every CDR3 protein appears as one record, without DNA. The sample table includes a few hundred thousand distinct CDR3 sequences. The chain is built from TRBV12-3 or TRBV12-4 and TRBJ1-5; the D call of TRBD1 rests on TCRdb alone, since no DNA is present to check it. Sequenced material: blood T cells: a sorted CD56 or NKG2C T cell subset, CD4+ or CD8+ T cells, or bulk PBMC T cells (not recorded which). The origin of this receptor is a man aged 18 to 69 in good health. The chain's CDR3 is CASSLGQAPNQPQHF.